This T cell receptor (beta chain) was captured in a study of T cell responses to AZD1222 COVID-19 vaccine. Study-level findings and limits: Donors were chiefly white British, with a greater number of females, and clonal diversity was perhaps underestimated. No day 14 peak samples; only post-peak repertoires were characterized. Vaccine-associated CD4 TCRs ranged over spike, dominating at 160-218 and 743-854.

Measured with immunoSEQ multiplex PCR; TCRdb has only the in-frame clones, and not every one. This table has about 130,000 clones, 92% appearing once. V lost 2 bases and J lost 4; bases outside the gene matches: 3. The CDR3 has 14 residues. Germline CDR1 is SEHNR and CDR2 is FQNEAQ (reference sequence). Points on this clone: Its matching antigen is unknown.

Sequenced material: peripheral blood, taken on day 0 of AZD1222 vaccination. The sequence came from an adult in good health. The genes are TRBV7-9 and TRBJ2-5; 8 bases agree with TRBD2. The CDR3 DNA sequence: TGTGCCAGCAGCTTATCGGGGGGGCGAGAGACCCAGTACTTC. Its protein product is CASSLSGGRETQYF.